This TCR beta chain was found in a study of cytomegalovirus exposure and HLA in healthy donors (dated by TCRdb to 2016 to 2017). Looking at the study overall: An earlier analysis of some 620 of the donors reported approximately 280 Gb of sequence data and 95 million to 140 million unique TCR beta sequences obtained from 150 million to 200 million T cells. Using immunosequencing, the study profiled T cell repertoires from about 610 subjects and related those repertoires to cytomegalovirus serostatus. Among the approximately 400 genotyped donors, about 85% belonged to the genetic ancestry cluster associated with self-reported Caucasian donors. Typing coverage differed by locus: A, B, C, DRB1 and DQB1 were typed in roughly 629-640 donors, DQA1 in about 510, DPA1 in 606, and DPB1 in about 450. The study aimed to test whether signatures of past pathogen exposure could be identified by cataloging public T cell receptors. The study combined high-throughput TCR immunosequencing, statistical association of individual TCRs with disease status, and machine learning to predict cytomegalovirus infection status. Rather than using new phenotypic data, the later analysis identified candidate immune exposures from TCR beta sequences and from how often those sequences occurred across donors. In addition to the first cohort of 666 subjects, a separate validation cohort of 120 different subjects was used. In a later genetic analysis, genome-wide SNP genotypes for about 55% of the roughly 700 donors were used, and that subset was treated as a discovery cohort. Across approximately 420 genotyped donors of the cohort, an average of about 240,000 unique TCR beta nucleotide sequences per donor were sequenced, and 15% to 20% of those sequences were non-productive. HLA typing covered class I and class II loci at four-digit resolution. Roughly five DR-DQ haplotypes were handled as single units for association and clustering, since linkage in the cohort was strong. All discovery cohort repertoires had been generated on a single sequencing platform. Alongside the repertoire data, information on donor age, sex, ethnicity and CMV serostatus was compiled. An earlier analysis of approximately 640 of the donors applied high-throughput TCR beta sequencing to assess whether each TCR beta V gene segment acted as functional or pseudogenic. About 300 gigabases of sequencing data and 78 million or so unique TCR sequences were included in an early release covering 550 to 800 HLA-typed donors. In a later analysis, previously published TCR beta repertoires from 600 to 850 donors were re-analyzed and high-resolution HLA genotyping was added so that TCR occurrence patterns could be studied. What the work shows at the level of the full study, not this receptor alone: This cohort had only TCR beta chains sequenced, and the lack of alpha or paired-chain data limited which features could be detected. The sequencing pipeline was judged likely to have produced a cluster of highly shared sequence variants as a technical artifact. In a later analysis, TCR association rates were found to vary across HLA loci, with the most associated TCRs seen for DRB1 alleles and the fewest for HLA-C alleles. Roughly uniform sequencing depth across donors was assumed in presence/absence analyses, although this assumption may not hold. Linkage disequilibrium might explain the correlated functional status among segregating V segments, but an unknown experimental factor could not be ruled out. CMV serostatus was the only immune exposure information available for the cohort. Specific HLA alleles were associated with roughly 17,000 TCR beta sequences at a false discovery rate of 0.05 in a later analysis. It was suggested by the authors that the approach could potentially be generalized to other disease states and immunological phenotypes. Compared with equally common non-associated chains, HLA-associated TCR beta chains in a later analysis were more clonally expanded and had lower generation probabilities. A few of the identified cytomegalovirus-associated TCR beta chains were confirmed in vitro to be specific for cytomegalovirus antigens. The earlier analysis of some 540 of the donors excluded roughly 16 rarely observed V segments, including chromosome 9 orphons, because counts were too low. Most TCR sequences were observed very rarely across donors, whereas some public TCRs were present in many individuals. A further reported finding was that TCR beta sequences accurately predicted the HLA-A and HLA-B alleles for most subjects in the first cohort. Cytomegalovirus status was reported to be diagnosed by the classifier with high specificity and sensitivity in both the original and validation cohorts. According to a later analysis, most CMV-associated TCR beta chains appeared to be HLA-restricted, and the HLA associations seemed to be driven largely by CMV exposure. In a later genetic analysis, a missense DCLRE1C variant was associated with V-gene and J-gene trimming of TCR beta chains, and the association was replicated in an independent cohort. When HLA alleles, especially DR and DQ, strongly co-occurred, TCR associations were difficult to assign to individual alleles. Compared with the roughly 710-donor mean, donors in an Asian-associated ancestry cluster had fewer N-insertions in productive TCRs, according to a later genetic analysis. In an earlier analysis of roughly 560 of the donors, most TCR beta V segments were observed in productive rearrangements about 90% or about 30% of the time, broadly matching IMGT annotations. HLA typing was unavailable for some donors at each locus, so association tests used only the typed subset. Several of the top co-occurrence clusters appeared to be linked to parvovirus B19, influenza, CMV and Epstein-Barr virus, according to a later analysis. A total of some 180 TCR beta chains were listed by the study as associated with cytomegalovirus.

Library construction relied on the immunoSEQ multiplex PCR assay. The multiplex PCR relied on a mix of 60 forward primers for TCR Vbeta segments and 13 reverse primers for TCR Jbeta segments. The CDR3 region of rearranged TCR beta genes was amplified from genomic DNA with a multiplex PCR assay. On the Illumina HiSeq System, the amplified TCR beta libraries were sequenced as 87-base-pair reads. In the authors' own workflow: A later analysis counted 75 million to 100 million unique TCR beta chains across the 650 to 700 repertoires, and about 10 million of these chains were shared by at least two donors. Raw reads were error-corrected and collapsed into unique sequences with a nearest-neighbor algorithm that merged closely related sequences to remove PCR and sequencing errors. V, D and J gene segments were assigned by aligning CDR3 sequences to IMGT reference sequences. For a sequence to be retained, a match of at least six nucleotides to both a V gene segment and a J gene segment was required. A rearrangement was called productive if the CDR3 had no stop codons and remained in frame with V and J, and every other rearrangement was called non-productive. Following IMGT convention, CDR3 was defined as the stretch from the second conserved V-encoded cysteine to the conserved J-encoded phenylalanine. The earlier analysis of about 500 of the donors excluded sequences that lacked an unambiguous match to a single V gene segment. An earlier analysis of 587 of the donors called V segments functional above 56.7% productive rearrangements and segregating when the between-donor standard deviation exceeded 5%. A statistical classification framework was built to diagnose cytomegalovirus status from the catalog of TCR beta chain sequences. In a later analysis, V and J genes were assigned by comparing TCR nucleotide sequences against IMGT/GENE-DB human TR gene sequences. Using the TCRdist pipeline, a later analysis assigned CDR3 sequences along with most-parsimonious VDJ recombination scenarios. In a later analysis, every TCR beta chain was defined by the combination of its CDR3 amino acid sequence and its V-gene family, and reads without a unique V-gene family were dropped. To address suspected cross-contamination and a sequencing artifact, a later analysis removed roughly 580 highly shared, low-generation-probability nucleotide sequences. For each public chain, a later analysis derived a clonal expansion index from normalized ranks of inferred template counts within each repertoire. A later analysis computed generation probabilities with a VDJ recombination model fitted to out-of-frame rearrangements, and checked the results against IGoR. In a later analysis, hypergeometric tests were used to score TCR-TCR, TCR-HLA and TCR-CMV co-occurrence, with a repertoire-size bias correction applied to TCR pairs. A later analysis estimated false discovery rates by permuting HLA or CMV assignments 20 times. A later analysis grouped co-occurring TCRs with DBSCAN, adding TCRdist sequence similarity when clustering within HLA-allele-positive subsets. Repertoires with fewer than 30,000 or more than 120,000 public chains were left out of co-occurrence clustering, as were a handful of repertoires with anomalous nucleotide sharing. TCRdb holds this immuneACCESS table with in-frame rearrangements only. Some clones are missing; in checked studies, unresolved V genes explain under half, and the rest has no known cause. That table furnishes V, J and clone size, whereas the DNA furnished D and trimming. The sample includes about 190,000 clones, with 87% observed a single time. The ten top clones hold over 1% of the sample.

Concerning this clone itself: Its antigen is still unknown. The input lacks base qualities; no much larger clone sits a single base away.

The cohort was made up of 666 healthy bone marrow donors. At the time of sampling, all cohort members were nominally healthy, though unrecorded immune exposures were likely present. The donor tested CMV seronegative and was one of the 352 seronegative cohort members. A peripheral blood sample was collected from each donor, and TCR beta sequencing was performed on peripheral blood mononuclear cells. Genomic DNA was extracted from the blood cell samples with the Qiagen DNeasy Blood Extraction Kit. The source is a man under 40 in good health and CMV-seronegative. The source material was PBMCs.

The CDR3 reads as follows: CATQRDRPRNEQFF. The DNA sequence is as follows: TGTGCCACCCAACGGGACAGGCCTCGAAATGAGCAGTTCTTC. The chain uses TRBV6-6 and TRBJ2-1; 8 central nucleotides agree with TRBD1. The CDR3 holds 14 amino acids from the cysteine to the phenylalanine. Only CDR3 DNA is held: 42 bases, read in frame from base 1. CDR1 and CDR2 were assigned from the germline V gene (reference sequence) as MNHNY and SVGAGI. V and J are trimmed by 10 bases and 7 bases, and the gene matches miss 12 bases of the junction.